This T cell receptor (beta chain) was observed in a study of identical twins. Points from the study as a whole: In beta out-of-frame sequences, the excess sharing between twins was weaker. A lower insertion count was a feature of abundant cord blood beta clonotypes, with no such feature in memory repertoires.

Unique molecular identifiers were in the cDNA, with template-switch universal primer binding. TCRdb itself ran the 5' RACE reads through MiXCR, one entry per CDR3 protein. The sample holds approximately 220,000 distinct CDR3 sequences, under 10% seen once. After removal of 6 bases from V and 2 bases from J, the junction contained 10 bases not matched to a gene. Germline CDR1 is SNHLY and CDR2 is FYNNEI. The CDR3 runs to 16 residues. On this clonotype itself: Its matching antigen is unknown.

These data were also filed under a second study, of yellow fever vaccine responses in identical twins.

This receptor was taken from a woman aged 18-29 years in good health. The V call is TRBV2, the J call TRBJ2-1; TRBD2 matches at 7 bases. Sequencing was performed on memory (CD45RO+) T cells sorted from blood. CDR3 in DNA: TGTGCCAGCAGCACCCCCGCTAGCGGAACCTACAATGAGCAGTTCTTC. It specifies CASSTPASGTYNEQFF.